Listed below are T cell receptor beta chains from one sample, sequenced in a study of patients and donors after allogeneic stem cell transplantation. A single record per CDR3 protein comes from TCRdb applying MiXCR to the RT-PCR reads. The table includes more than 150,000 distinct CDR3 sequences, approximately 22% detected once. Sequenced material: blood, either unsorted or a sorted T cell fraction (not recorded which). Receptors were obtained from a human donor who was either an allogeneic HSCT recipient or a stem cell or donor lymphocyte infusion donor (not recorded which). It is not recorded whose cells these are; they may come from a transplant donor. The CDR3 runs from the conserved cysteine through the conserved F or W. The order of the fields is D gene, V gene, clone size, J gene, CDR3 protein, CDR3 DNA. D genes are given only for firm matches. Clone size, where shown, is once, few, many, or a class for clones that have expanded.

NA	TRBV7-7	NA	TRBJ2-3	CASSPYPGSTDTQYF	TGTGCTAGCAGCCCCTACCCGGGTAGCACAGATACGCAGTATTTT
NA	TRBV5-1	NA	TRBJ2-3	CASSWTSSSTDTQYF	TGCGCCAGCAGCTGGACAAGTTCCAGCACAGATACGCAGTATTTT
NA	TRBV20-1	few	TRBJ1-1	CSVSTANTEAFF	TGCAGTGTTTCGACCGCGAACACTGAAGCTTTCTTT
TRBD2	TRBV6-2/TRBV6-3	once	TRBJ2-3	CASSYLLAGVDTQYF	TGTGCCAGCAGTTACCTACTAGCGGGGGTGGATACGCAGTATTTT
NA	TRBV25-1	few	TRBJ2-7	CASSKREYSSYEQYF	TGTGCCAGCAGCAAGCGAGAGTATAGCTCCTACGAGCAGTACTTC
NA	TRBV5-6	NA	TRBJ1-5	CASSRGWTDSNQPQHF	TGTGCCAGCAGCCGAGGATGGACAGATAGCAATCAGCCCCAGCATTTT
NA	TRBV29-1	few	TRBJ1-2	CSVESREWGYTF	TGCAGCGTTGAATCGCGGGAATGGGGCTACACCTTC
NA	TRBV12-3/TRBV12-4	NA	TRBJ2-5	CASSPGQYQETQYF	TGTGCCAGCAGTCCCGGACAGTACCAAGAGACCCAGTACTTC
NA	TRBV20-1	once	TRBJ2-3	CSVSRADTQYF	TGCAGTGTTTCTAGAGCAGATACGCAGTATTTT
NA	TRBV7-2	NA	TRBJ2-5	CASSAQHLETQYF	TGTGCCAGCAGCGCACAGCACTTGGAGACCCAGTACTTC
TRBD1	TRBV7-9	NA	TRBJ2-2	CASSPGTGVNTGELFF	TGTGCCAGCAGCCCGGGGACAGGGGTGAACACCGGGGAGCTGTTTTTT
TRBD1	TRBV20-1	NA	TRBJ1-1	CSAWRTGNTEAFF	TGCAGTGCCTGGAGGACAGGGAACACTGAAGCTTTCTTT
TRBD1	TRBV3-1	NA	TRBJ2-1	CASSDRGFGKNEQFF	TGTGCCAGCAGCGACAGGGGGTTCGGCAAAAATGAGCAGTTCTTC
NA	TRBV5-1	few	TRBJ1-1	CASSFWKNTEAFF	TGCGCCAGCAGCTTTTGGAAGAACACTGAAGCTTTCTTT
TRBD2	TRBV12-3/TRBV12-4	few	TRBJ2-7	CASSFERGGSSYEQYF	TGTGCCAGCAGTTTCGAGCGGGGGGGCAGTTCCTACGAGCAGTACTTC
TRBD1	TRBV5-1	many	TRBJ1-2	CASSLETSTGGHGYTF	TGCGCCAGCAGCTTGGAAACCAGCACAGGGGGCCATGGCTACACCTTC
TRBD1	TRBV19	NA	TRBJ1-1	CATQRQGNTEAFF	TGTGCCACCCAGCGACAGGGGAACACTGAAGCTTTCTTT
NA	TRBV27	few	TRBJ1-1	CASSSDGFYTEAFF	TGTGCCAGCAGTTCTGACGGATTTTACACTGAAGCTTTCTTT
NA	TRBV29-1	NA	TRBJ2-7	CSVGESYEQYF	TGCAGCGTTGGAGAGTCCTACGAGCAGTACTTC
TRBD1	TRBV29-1	few	TRBJ1-2	CSAPDRAGYGYTF	TGCAGCGCCCCGGACAGGGCTGGATATGGCTACACCTTC
NA	TRBV15	few	TRBJ2-6	CATNNGRSGANVLTF	TGTGCCACCAACAATGGTCGCTCTGGGGCCAACGTCCTGACTTTC
NA	TRBV6-5	few	TRBJ1-6	CASSYSQLTGNNSPLHF	TGTGCCAGCAGTTACTCGCAACTGACAGGCAACAATTCACCCCTCCACTTT
NA	TRBV4-1	few	TRBJ2-7	CASSQGVLTTSFYEQYF	TGCGCCAGCAGCCAAGGAGTTTTAACCACCTCTTTCTACGAGCAGTACTTC
NA	TRBV19	few	TRBJ2-7	CATRTATTYEQYF	TGTGCCACCAGGACAGCCACTACCTACGAGCAGTACTTC
NA	TRBV4-2	NA	TRBJ1-2	CASSQVFFWTVDGYTF	TGTGCCAGCAGCCAAGTATTTTTTTGGACGGTGGATGGCTACACCTTC
NA	TRBV7-9	NA	TRBJ2-1	CASRTGRYGWNEQFF	TGTGCCAGCAGGACAGGGAGGTATGGGTGGAATGAGCAGTTCTTC
NA	TRBV5-6	many	TRBJ1-5	CASSEFGKGSRNQPQHF	TGTGCCAGCAGCGAATTTGGCAAGGGTTCGAGGAATCAGCCCCAGCATTTT